Detailed here is one TCR beta chain. The data were obtained in a study of shared T cell receptors in the human thymus. CDR1 and CDR2 (germline): LNHNV, YYDKDF (reference sequence). This CDR3 is built from 19 residues. Trimming took 4 bases from V and 1 from J; bases not matched to a gene: 15. The repertoire was sequenced with immunoSEQ multiplex PCR; TCRdb's copy has only in-frame clones and lacks some. The sample carries about 660,000 clones, around 87% recorded once. These data also featured in a second study, about human thymus T cells. That investigation notes: Thymus pieces cut out during corrective heart surgery were the tissue that was used. Repertoires from thymus and blood appeared to show biased V and J gene usage. Related studies found that unrelated individuals share highly overlapping thymic repertoires.

This receptor was obtained from a boy under three years old with a congenital heart defect. What was sequenced was thymocytes. This rearrangement joins TRBV15 to TRBJ1-5; TRBD1 agrees at 8 bases. The CDR3 sequence: CATSNAGGKEGVSNQPQHF. The CDR3 coding sequence is TGTGCCACCAGCAACGCAGGGGGCAAGGAGGGGGTAAGCAATCAGCCCCAGCATTTT.